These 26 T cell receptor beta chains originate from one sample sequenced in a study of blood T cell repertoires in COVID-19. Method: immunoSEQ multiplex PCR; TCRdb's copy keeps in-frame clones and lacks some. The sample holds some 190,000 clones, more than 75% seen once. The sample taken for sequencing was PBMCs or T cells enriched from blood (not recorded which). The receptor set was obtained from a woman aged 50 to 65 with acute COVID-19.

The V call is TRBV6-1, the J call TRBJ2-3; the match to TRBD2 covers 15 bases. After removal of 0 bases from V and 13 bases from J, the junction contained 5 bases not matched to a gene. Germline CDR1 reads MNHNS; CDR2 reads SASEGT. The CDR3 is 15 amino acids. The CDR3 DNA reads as TGTGCCAGCAGTGAAGCGAGGACTAGCGGGGGGGCTAAGTATTTT. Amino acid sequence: CASSEARTSGGAKYF.

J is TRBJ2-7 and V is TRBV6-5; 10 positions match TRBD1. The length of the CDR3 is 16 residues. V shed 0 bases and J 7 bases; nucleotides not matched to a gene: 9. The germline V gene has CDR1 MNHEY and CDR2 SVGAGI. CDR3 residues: CASSYSKDRGTKEQYV. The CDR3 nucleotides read TGTGCCAGCAGTTACTCGAAGGACAGGGGGACGAAGGAGCAGTACGTC.

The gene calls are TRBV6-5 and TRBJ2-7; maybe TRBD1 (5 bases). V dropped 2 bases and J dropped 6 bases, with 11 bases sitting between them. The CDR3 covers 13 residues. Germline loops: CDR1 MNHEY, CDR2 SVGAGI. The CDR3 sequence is CASSYTAGREQYV. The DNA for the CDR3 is TGTGCCAGCAGTTACACGGCAGGGCGCGAGCAGTACGTC.

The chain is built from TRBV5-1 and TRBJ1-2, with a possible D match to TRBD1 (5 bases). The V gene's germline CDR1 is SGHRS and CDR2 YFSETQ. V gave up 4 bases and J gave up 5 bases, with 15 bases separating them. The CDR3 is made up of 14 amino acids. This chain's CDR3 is CASSKGSGDYGYTF. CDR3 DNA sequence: TGCGCCAGCAGCAAAGGGTCGGGGGATTATGGCTACACCTTC.

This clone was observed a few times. CDR3 region: CASSDYGVFGTEAFF. CDR3 sequence (DNA): TGTGCCAGCAGTGATTACGGGGTTTTTGGGACTGAAGCTTTCTTT. The V call is TRBV25-1, the J call TRBJ1-1; D remains unclear. CDR3 size: 15 residues. V lost 3 bases, J lost 5 bases, and 16 bases lay in between. Germline V lookup: CDR1 MGHDK, CDR2 SYGVNS. Drawing the rest from reference TRBV25-1 and TRBJ1-1, the complete variable domain is EADIYQTPRYLVIGTGKKITLECSQTMGHDKMYWYQQDPGMELHLIHYSYGVNSTEKGDLSSESTVSRIRTEHFPLTLESARPSHTSQYLCASSDYGVFGTEAFFGQGTRLTVV.

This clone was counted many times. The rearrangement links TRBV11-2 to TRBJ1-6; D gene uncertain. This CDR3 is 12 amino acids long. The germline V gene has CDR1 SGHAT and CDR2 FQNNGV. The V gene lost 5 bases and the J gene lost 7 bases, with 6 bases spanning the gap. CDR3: CASSGENSPLHF. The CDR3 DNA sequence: TGTGCCAGCAGCGGAGAGAATTCACCCCTCCACTTT.

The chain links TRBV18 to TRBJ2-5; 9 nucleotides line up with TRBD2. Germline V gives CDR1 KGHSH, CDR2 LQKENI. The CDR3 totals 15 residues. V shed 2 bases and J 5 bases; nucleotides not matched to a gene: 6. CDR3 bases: TGTGCCAGCTCACCAATGGCGGGGGGGCAGGAGACCCAGTACTTC. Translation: CASSPMAGGQETQYF.

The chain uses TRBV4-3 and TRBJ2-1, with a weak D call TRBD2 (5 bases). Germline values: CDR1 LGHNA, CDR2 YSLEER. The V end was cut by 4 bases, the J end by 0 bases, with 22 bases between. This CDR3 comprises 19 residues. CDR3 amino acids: CASSRKSGDADPSYNEQFF. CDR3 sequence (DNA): TGCGCCAGCAGCCGAAAAAGCGGCGATGCGGATCCCTCCTACAATGAGCAGTTCTTC.

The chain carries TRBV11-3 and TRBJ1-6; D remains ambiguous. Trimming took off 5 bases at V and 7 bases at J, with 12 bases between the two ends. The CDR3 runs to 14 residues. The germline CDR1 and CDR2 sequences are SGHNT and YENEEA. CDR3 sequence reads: CASSRRANNSPLHF. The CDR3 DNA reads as TGTGCCAGCAGCCGCCGCGCTAACAATTCACCCCTCCACTTT.

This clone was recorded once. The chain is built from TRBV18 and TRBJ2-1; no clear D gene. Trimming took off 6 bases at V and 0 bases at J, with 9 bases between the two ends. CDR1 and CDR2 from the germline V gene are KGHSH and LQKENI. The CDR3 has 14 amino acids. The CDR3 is CASSITSSYNEQFF. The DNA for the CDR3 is TGTGCCAGCTCGATCACCAGCTCCTACAATGAGCAGTTCTTC.

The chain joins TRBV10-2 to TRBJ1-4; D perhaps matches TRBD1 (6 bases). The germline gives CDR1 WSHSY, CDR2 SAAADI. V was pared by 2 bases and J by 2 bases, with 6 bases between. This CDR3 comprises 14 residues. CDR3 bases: TGCGCCAGCAGTGAGGGGGGCACTAATGAAAAACTGTTTTTT. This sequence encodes CASSEGGTNEKLFF.

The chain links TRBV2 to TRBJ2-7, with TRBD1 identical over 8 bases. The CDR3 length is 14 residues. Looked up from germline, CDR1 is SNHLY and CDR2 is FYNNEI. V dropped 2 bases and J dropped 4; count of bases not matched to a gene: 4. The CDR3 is CASSEIRDRYEQYV. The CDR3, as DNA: TGTGCCAGCAGTGAAATCAGGGACAGGTACGAGCAGTACGTC.

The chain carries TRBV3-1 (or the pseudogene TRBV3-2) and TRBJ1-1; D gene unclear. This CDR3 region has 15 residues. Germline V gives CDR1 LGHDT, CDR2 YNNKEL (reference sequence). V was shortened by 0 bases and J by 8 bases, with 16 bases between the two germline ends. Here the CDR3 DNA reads TGTGCCAGCAGCCAAGAAGGGCGAGGGCACCGGGAAGCTTTCTTT. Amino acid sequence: CASSQEGRGHREAFF.

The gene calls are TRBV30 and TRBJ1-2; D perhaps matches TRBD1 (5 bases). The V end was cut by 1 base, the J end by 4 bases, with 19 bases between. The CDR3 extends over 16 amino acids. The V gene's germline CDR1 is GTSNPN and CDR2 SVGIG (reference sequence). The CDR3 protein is CAWSGSIPAGGYGYTF. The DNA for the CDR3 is TGTGCCTGGAGTGGATCTATTCCCGCGGGGGGCTATGGCTACACCTTC.

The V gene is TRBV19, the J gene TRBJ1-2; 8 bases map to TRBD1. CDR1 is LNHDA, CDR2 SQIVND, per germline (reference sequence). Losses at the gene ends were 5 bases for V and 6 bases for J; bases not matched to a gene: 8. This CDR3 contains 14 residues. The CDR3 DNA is TGTGCCAGTAGTTTATGGACAGGGAACGATGGCTACACCTTC. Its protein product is CASSLWTGNDGYTF.

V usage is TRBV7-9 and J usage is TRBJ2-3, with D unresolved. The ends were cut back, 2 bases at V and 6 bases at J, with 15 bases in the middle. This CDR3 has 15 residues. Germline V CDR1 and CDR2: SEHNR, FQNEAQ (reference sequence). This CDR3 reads CASSLKRPNGDTQYF. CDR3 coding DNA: TGTGCCAGCAGCTTAAAGCGACCTAATGGGGATACGCAGTATTTT.

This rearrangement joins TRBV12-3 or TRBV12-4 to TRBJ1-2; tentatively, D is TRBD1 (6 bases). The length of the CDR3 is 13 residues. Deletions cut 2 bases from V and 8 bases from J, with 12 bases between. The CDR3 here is CASSLRAGVGYTF. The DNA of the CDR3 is TGTGCCAGCAGTTTAAGGGCAGGGGTGGGCTACACCTTC.

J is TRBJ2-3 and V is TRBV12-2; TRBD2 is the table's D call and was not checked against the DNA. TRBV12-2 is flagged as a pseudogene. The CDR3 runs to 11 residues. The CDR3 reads CASAAGDTQYF. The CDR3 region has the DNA TGTGCAAGCGCGGCCGGGGATACGCAGTATTTT.

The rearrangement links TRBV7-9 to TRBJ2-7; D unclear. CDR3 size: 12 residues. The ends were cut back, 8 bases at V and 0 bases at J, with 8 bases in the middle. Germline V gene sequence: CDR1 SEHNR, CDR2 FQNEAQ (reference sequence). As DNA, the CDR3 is TGTGCCAGCGGAGTAAGCTCCTACGAGCAGTACGTC. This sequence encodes CASGVSSYEQYV.

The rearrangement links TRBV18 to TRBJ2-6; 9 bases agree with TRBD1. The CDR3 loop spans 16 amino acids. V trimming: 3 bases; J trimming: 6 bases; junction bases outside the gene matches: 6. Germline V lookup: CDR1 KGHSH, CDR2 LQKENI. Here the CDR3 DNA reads TGTGCCAGCTCACCCTTACAGGGGGCAGAGGCCAACGTCCTGACTTTC. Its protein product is CASSPLQGAEANVLTF.

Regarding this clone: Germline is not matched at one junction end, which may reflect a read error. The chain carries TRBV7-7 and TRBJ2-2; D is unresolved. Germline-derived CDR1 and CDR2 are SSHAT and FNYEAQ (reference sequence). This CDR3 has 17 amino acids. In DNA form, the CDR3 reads TGTGCTAGCAGCTTACGGCCGACAAGCCCGAACACCGGGGAGCTGTTTTTT. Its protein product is CASSLRPTSPNTGELFF.

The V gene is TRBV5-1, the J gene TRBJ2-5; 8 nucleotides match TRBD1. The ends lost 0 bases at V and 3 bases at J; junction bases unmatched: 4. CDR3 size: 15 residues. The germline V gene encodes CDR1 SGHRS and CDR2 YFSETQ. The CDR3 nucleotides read TGCGCCAGCAGCTTGGACAGGGGGATTAAAGAGACCCAGTACTTC. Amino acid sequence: CASSLDRGIKETQYF.

The CDR3 DNA reads TGTGCCAGCAGCCCTCCCCCCCAGCCCCAGCATTTT. Translation gives CASSPPPQPQHF. This chain connects TRBV3-1 (or the pseudogene TRBV3-2) to TRBJ1-5; D gene uncertain. From germline, CDR1 is LGHDT and CDR2 YNNKEL (reference sequence). V lost 4 bases and J 7 bases, leaving 8 bases between the germline ends. This CDR3 is 12 amino acids long.

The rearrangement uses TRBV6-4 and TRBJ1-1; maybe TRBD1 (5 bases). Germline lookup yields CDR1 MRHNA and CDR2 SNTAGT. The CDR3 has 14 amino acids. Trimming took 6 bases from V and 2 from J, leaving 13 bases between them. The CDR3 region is CASRKTAPNTEAFF. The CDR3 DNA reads TGTGCCAGCAGGAAGACAGCCCCCAACACTGAAGCTTTCTTT.

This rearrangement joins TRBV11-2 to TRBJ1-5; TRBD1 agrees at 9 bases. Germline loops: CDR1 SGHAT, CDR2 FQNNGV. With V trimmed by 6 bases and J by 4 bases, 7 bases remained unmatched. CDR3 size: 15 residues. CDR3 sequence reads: CASSSGTGINQPQHF. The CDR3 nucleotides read TGTGCCAGCAGTTCCGGGACAGGGATAAATCAGCCCCAGCATTTT.

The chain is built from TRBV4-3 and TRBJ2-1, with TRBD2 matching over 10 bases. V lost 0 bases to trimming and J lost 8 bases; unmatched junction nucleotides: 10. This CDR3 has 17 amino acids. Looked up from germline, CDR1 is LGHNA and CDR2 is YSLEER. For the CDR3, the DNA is TGCGCCAGCAGCCAAGAGAGGCGTCTAGCGGGGGCTCATGAGCAGTTCTTC. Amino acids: CASSQERRLAGAHEQFF.